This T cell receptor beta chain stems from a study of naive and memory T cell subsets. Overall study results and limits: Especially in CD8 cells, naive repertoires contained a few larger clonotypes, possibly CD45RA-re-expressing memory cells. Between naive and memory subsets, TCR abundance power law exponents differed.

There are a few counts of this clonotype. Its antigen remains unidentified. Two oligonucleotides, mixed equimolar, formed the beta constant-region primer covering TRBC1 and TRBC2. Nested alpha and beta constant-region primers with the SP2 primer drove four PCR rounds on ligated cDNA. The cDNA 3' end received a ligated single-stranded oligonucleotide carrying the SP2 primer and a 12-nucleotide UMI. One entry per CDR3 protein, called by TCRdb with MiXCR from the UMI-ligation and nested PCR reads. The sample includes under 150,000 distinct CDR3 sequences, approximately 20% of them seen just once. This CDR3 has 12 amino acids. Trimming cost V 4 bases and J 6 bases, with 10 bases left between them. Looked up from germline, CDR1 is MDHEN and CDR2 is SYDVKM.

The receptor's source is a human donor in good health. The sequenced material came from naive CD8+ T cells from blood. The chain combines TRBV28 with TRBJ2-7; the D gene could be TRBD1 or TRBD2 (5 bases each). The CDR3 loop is CASSWERGEQYF. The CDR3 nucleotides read TGTGCCAGCAGTTGGGAGAGGGGCGAGCAGTACTTC.